The entry below gives a single TCR beta chain sequence along with its context. The entry originates in a study of early T cells in non-severe SARS-CoV-2 infection. Study context: The authors sequenced bulk RNA from unsorted whole blood, leaving chains unpaired.

TCRdb redid the calling of the 5' RACE reads with MiXCR, one entry per CDR3 protein. The table records roughly 42,000 distinct CDR3 sequences, 9% to 15% of them present only once. The length of the CDR3 is 14 residues. Germline-derived CDR1 and CDR2 are SGHTA and FQGNSA. Trimming stripped 3 bases from V and 8 bases from J, with 14 bases between. What was sequenced was whole blood. This TCR derives from an adult who was a healthcare worker with PCR-confirmed SARS-CoV-2 infection or an uninfected control (not recorded which). This chain joins TRBV7-2 and TRBJ2-1, with D tentatively TRBD2 (7 bases). The CDR3, as DNA: TGTGCCAGCAGCTTGTGGGAGGGGGGAGATGAGCAGTTCTTC. Amino acids: CASSLWEGGDEQFF.